What follows describes a single T cell receptor (beta chain). This sample stems from a study of blood T cell repertoires in COVID-19. Turning to the study itself: Samples taken during acute and convalescent COVID-19 were collected in the United States, Italy and Spain. The analysed material was cDNA or gDNA that came from T cells, B-cell-depleted T cells, or PBMCs.

From germline, CDR1 is KGHDR and CDR2 SFDVKD. V lost 8 bases to trimming and J lost 0 bases, with 6 bases between them. The CDR3 loop spans 13 amino acids. Authors' methods: Using reference gene primer amplification, nucleated cell counts were estimated. Data came from immunoSEQ multiplex PCR; TCRdb stores just in-frame clones and leaves some out. From that table come the V and J calls and clone size; the DNA was used to work out D and trimming. The sample records approximately 120,000 clones, 80% being singletons. Sequencing input: peripheral blood. This clonotype originated in a human donor in a cohort sampled during active COVID-19. The chain uses TRBV24-1 and TRBJ2-2, with no clear D. The CDR3: CATIDTNTGELFF. As DNA, the CDR3 is TGTGCCACCATAGACACGAACACCGGGGAGCTGTTTTTT.